The TCR beta chain described here comes from a study of T cell changes during pregnancy in multiple sclerosis. V lost 8 bases, J lost 3 bases, and 8 bases lay in between. This CDR3 region has 11 residues. Per germline, CDR1 SQVTM and CDR2 ANQGSEA. Assay: immunoSEQ multiplex PCR; the TCRdb copy retains only in-frame clones and omits some. The sample shows about 67,000 clones, approximately 92% of them seen only once. The chain links TRBV29-1 to TRBJ2-1; D perhaps matches TRBD2 (5 bases). This clonotype was sampled from a female donor with multiple sclerosis, enrolled in a pregnancy study. Source: peripheral blood, taken in the first trimester of pregnancy. This CDR3 is CSSSGYNEQFF. CDR3 sequence (DNA): TGCAGCTCAAGCGGCTACAATGAGCAGTTCTTC.